This TCR beta chain was observed in a study of OX40 agonist ivuxolimab in advanced cancers. Looking at the study overall: The dose-escalation cohort had hepatocellular carcinoma, melanoma, renal cell or head and neck cancer.

The CDR3 covers 15 residues. Trimming removed 9 bases from V and 5 bases from J; junction bases left unmatched: 8. The V gene's germline CDR1 is MNHNY and CDR2 SVGAGI (reference sequence). Generated by immunoSEQ multiplex PCR, the TCRdb table keeps only in-frame clones and is missing some. Of about 48,000 clones listed, approximately 90% were seen once; the top ten hold about a tenth. The sequence came from an adult with an advanced solid tumor such as melanoma, head and neck, liver or kidney cancer. The rearrangement joins TRBV6-6 to TRBJ2-2; 11 nucleotides agree with TRBD2. The starting material was CD4+ or CD8+ T cells sorted from blood, obtained in a trial of the OX40 agonist ivuxolimab. CDR3: CASSSWTSGTGELFF. CDR3 sequence (DNA): TGTGCCAGTTCGAGCTGGACTAGCGGGACCGGGGAGCTGTTTTTT.